The 24 T cell receptor beta chains reported below all come from one sample, sequenced in a study of blood T cell repertoires in COVID-19. The assay was immunoSEQ multiplex PCR, and TCRdb's table has in-frame clones only and misses some. In the table there are 50,000 to 60,000 clones, roughly 90% of which are singletons. The sample taken for sequencing was peripheral blood. These receptors were collected from a man between 35 and 55 years old with COVID-19, enrolled during active disease.

This clone occurred once. V gene TRBV25-1 combines with J gene TRBJ1-3; 7 bases are shared with TRBD1. J gave up 4 bases and V 4 bases, and 10 bases lay outside the gene matches. CDR1 is MGHDK, CDR2 SYGVNS, per germline. The CDR3 extends over 16 amino acids. DNA for the CDR3: TGTGCCAGCAGTGGGGGGGACAGAATAAACGGAAACACCATATATTTT. Translated, it gives CASSGGDRINGNTIYF. Looking up the rest from reference TRBV25-1 and TRBJ1-3 gives the full variable domain: EADIYQTPRYLVIGTGKKITLECSQTMGHDKMYWYQQDPGMELHLIHYSYGVNSTEKGDLSSESTVSRIRTEHFPLTLESARPSHTSQYLCASSGGDRINGNTIYFGEGSWLTVV.

The V gene is TRBV11-3, the J gene TRBJ2-1; 11 bases match TRBD2. Germline values: CDR1 SGHNT, CDR2 YENEEA. The CDR3 sequence is 16 residues long. J lost 3 bases, V lost 5 bases, and 6 bases had no gene match. This chain's CDR3 is CASSPGLAGGYNEQFF. CDR3 nucleotides: TGTGCCAGCAGCCCTGGACTAGCGGGTGGCTACAATGAGCAGTTCTTC.

This chain joins TRBV7-9 and TRBJ2-7, with TRBD1 matching 8 bases. CDR3 length equals 15 residues. From germline, CDR1 is SEHNR and CDR2 FQNEAQ (reference sequence). The V gene end was trimmed by 5 bases and the J gene end by 1 base; junction bases not matched to a gene: 7. As DNA, the CDR3 is TGTGCCAGCAGCCCCTCCAGGGGGCGATCCTACGAGCAGTACTTC. This codes for CASSPSRGRSYEQYF.

The V gene is TRBV11-2, the J gene TRBJ2-1; TRBD1 aligns across 11 bases. The germline V gene has CDR1 SGHAT and CDR2 FQNNGV. The J segment lost 4 bases and the V segment lost 4 bases, leaving 6 bases of the junction unmatched. The CDR3 totals 16 residues. CDR3 amino acids: CASSWSRDRGYNEQFF. DNA for the CDR3: TGTGCCAGCAGCTGGAGCCGGGACAGGGGGTACAATGAGCAGTTCTTC.

The chain employs TRBV11-2 and TRBJ2-3; 10 bases fit TRBD2. This CDR3 is 13 amino acids long. Germline CDR1 is SGHAT and CDR2 is FQNNGV. Germline trimming cut 8 bases from V and 1 base from J; bases unmatched to any gene: 0. The CDR3 is CASGTSGTDTQYF. CDR3 nucleotides: TGTGCCAGCGGGACTAGCGGCACAGATACGCAGTATTTT.

Concerning this clone: A junction boundary mismatches the germline segment, possibly from a read error. The genes are TRBV7-2 and TRBJ1-4; 10 bases fit TRBD1. The length of the CDR3 is 16 residues. Germline V CDR1 and CDR2: SGHTA, FQGNSA. This chain's CDR3 is CASSIAGQGANEKLFF. CDR3 bases: TGTGCCAGCAGCATAGCCGGACAGGGGGCTAATGAAAAACTGTTTTTT.

Note on this clone: Other DNA sequences within the sample encode an identical CDR3. The chain employs TRBV11-2 and TRBJ1-1; the match to TRBD1 covers 9 bases. The junction had 2 bases not matched to a gene; V was cut back by 4 bases and J by 2 bases. Germline CDR1 reads SGHAT; CDR2 reads FQNNGV. The CDR3 covers 14 residues. This CDR3 reads CASSSGQGNTEAFF. CDR3 coding DNA: TGTGCCAGCAGCTCGGGACAGGGAAACACTGAAGCTTTCTTT.

The J gene is TRBJ2-2, the V gene TRBV19; the match to TRBD1 covers 9 bases. V dropped 1 base and J dropped 6; count of bases not matched to a gene: 6. CDR1 is LNHDA, CDR2 SQIVND, per germline (reference sequence). CDR3 length: 16 residues. Here the CDR3 DNA reads TGTGCCAGTAGTATAGGACGGACAGGGGTCCCCGGGGAGCTGTTTTTT. Translated: CASSIGRTGVPGELFF.

V and J are TRBV10-3 and TRBJ2-2; D is unresolved. Germline V lookup: CDR1 ENHRY, CDR2 SYGVKD. CDR3 length: 16 amino acids. The V end lost 0 bases, the J end lost 2 bases, and 10 bases lay between the germline ends. The chain's CDR3 is CAISESGQTNTGELFF. CDR3 in DNA: TGTGCCATCAGTGAGTCTGGGCAGACCAACACCGGGGAGCTGTTTTTT.

The chain uses TRBV6-1 and TRBJ1-5; unclear D gene. The V gene's germline CDR1 is MNHNS and CDR2 SASEGT. The CDR3 totals 14 residues. Trimming shortened V by 3 bases and J by 9 bases, and 15 bases separated the two germline ends. The CDR3 DNA reads as TGTGCCAGCAGTGAGAGGCAAGGGAGCGGGCCCCAGCATTTT. The encoded protein is CASSERQGSGPQHF.

This clone was observed a single time. J is TRBJ2-3 and V is TRBV3-1 (or the pseudogene TRBV3-2), with D tentatively TRBD2 (7 bases). Looked up from germline, CDR1 is LGHDT and CDR2 is YNNKEL (reference sequence). Trimming took off 0 bases at V and 0 bases at J, with 13 bases between the two ends. The CDR3 has 17 amino acids. CDR3 residues: CASSQDVGGGSTDTQYF. Written as DNA, the CDR3 is TGTGCCAGCAGCCAAGATGTGGGAGGGGGGAGCACAGATACGCAGTATTTT.

The chain combines TRBV18 with TRBJ2-1; the D gene is possibly TRBD1 (5 bases). Looked up from germline, CDR1 is KGHSH and CDR2 is LQKENI. The CDR3 runs to 16 residues. Trimming cost V 3 bases and J 3 bases, with 15 bases left between them. CDR3 nucleotides: TGTGCCAGCTCACCCTATGGGGCTACCGGCTACAATGAGCAGTTCTTC. Protein: CASSPYGATGYNEQFF. The full variable domain, rest sourced from reference TRBV18 and TRBJ2-1, is NAGVMQNPRHLVRRRGQEARLRCSPMKGHSHVYWYRQLPEEGLKFMVYLQKENIIDESGMPKERFSAEFPKEGPSILRIQQVVRGDSAAYFCASSPYGATGYNEQFFGPGTRLTVL.

The rearrangement uses TRBV5-4 and TRBJ1-2, with TRBD1 matching over 7 bases. Trimming cost V 4 bases and J 4 bases; bases outside gene matches: 7. The CDR3 runs 14 residues. In germline, CDR1 is SGHNT, CDR2 YYREEE (reference sequence). CDR3 sequence (DNA): TGTGCCAGCAGCGAGGGGGCGCAGGCCTATGGCTACACCTTC. It codes for CASSEGAQAYGYTF.

The chain employs TRBV2 and TRBJ1-1; D may be TRBD1 (6 bases). V shed 4 bases and J shed 4 bases, with 13 bases lying between them. Germline V lookup: CDR1 SNHLY, CDR2 FYNNEI. This CDR3 spans 14 amino acids. The CDR3 sequence is CASSVQGDGTEAFF. The CDR3 nucleotides read TGTGCCAGCAGTGTACAGGGCGATGGCACTGAAGCTTTCTTT.

This chain uses TRBV4-1 with TRBJ2-1; 14 nucleotides line up with TRBD2. The V gene's germline CDR1 is MGHRA and CDR2 YSYEKL. This CDR3 spans 18 amino acids. Losses at the gene ends were 0 bases for V and 7 bases for J; bases not matched to a gene: 8. The CDR3 nucleotides read TGCGCCAGCAGCCAAGAACTTTCCGGGACTAGCGGGAGTAATGAGCAGTTCTTC. Translated, it gives CASSQELSGTSGSNEQFF.

The chain links TRBV5-1 to TRBJ2-7; TRBD2 is a possible D gene (7 bases). Germline V gene data show CDR1 as SGHRS and CDR2 as YFSETQ. V was clipped by 0 bases and J by 6 bases, with 10 bases between them. The CDR3 length is 13 residues. In nucleotides, the CDR3 is TGCGCCAGCAGCTTGGCAAGGGGGGGCGAGCAGTACTTC. This gives the protein CASSLARGGEQYF. The whole variable domain, remainder taken from reference TRBV5-1 and TRBJ2-7, is KAGVTQTPRYLIKTRGQQVTLSCSPISGHRSVSWYQQTPGQGLQFLFEYFSETQRNKGNFPGRFSGRQFSNSRSEMNVSTLELGDSALYLCASSLARGGEQYFGPGTRLTVT.

This sequence joins TRBV6-1 and TRBJ2-2; 9 nucleotides match TRBD2. CDR1 is MNHNS, CDR2 SASEGT, per germline. The CDR3 is 15 amino acids. V gave up 6 bases and J gave up 6 bases; unmatched junction bases: 8. The CDR3 here is CASSNSGSKAGELFF. Here the CDR3 DNA reads TGTGCCAGCAGCAATAGCGGGAGTAAGGCCGGGGAGCTGTTTTTT.

The gene calls are TRBV19 and TRBJ1-2; TRBD1 agrees at 8 bases. This CDR3 is built from 14 residues. V shed 6 bases, J shed 0 bases, and the junction held 3 bases outside the gene matches. Germline V gene lookup returns CDR1 LNHDA and CDR2 SQIVND (reference sequence). The CDR3 DNA is TGTGCCAGTAGACCGGGACAGGCTAACTATGGCTACACCTTC. Its translation is CASRPGQANYGYTF.

The rearrangement links TRBV11-3 to TRBJ2-1, with a weak D call TRBD2 (5 bases). Trimming left V 4 bases short and J 0 bases short, with 13 bases between. Germline V gene sequence: CDR1 SGHNT, CDR2 YENEEA. CDR3 size: 16 residues. The CDR3 spells CASSSVVGSSYNEQFF. DNA for the CDR3: TGTGCCAGCAGCTCAGTGGTGGGGAGCTCCTACAATGAGCAGTTCTTC.

J is TRBJ2-3 and V is TRBV7-2; tentatively, D is TRBD2 (6 bases). The CDR3 contains 13 residues. Germline V gene lookup returns CDR1 SGHTA and CDR2 FQGNSA. The germline V and J ends were trimmed by 3 bases and 6 bases, with 10 bases remaining between them. The CDR3 DNA follows: TGTGCCAGCAGCTTCGGGAGTGGCGATACGCAGTATTTT. Amino acid sequence: CASSFGSGDTQYF.

The chain combines TRBV28 with TRBJ1-4; 7 bases agree with TRBD1. This CDR3 has 17 amino acids. Germline CDR1 reads MDHEN; CDR2 reads SYDVKM. V shed 4 bases, J shed 3 bases, and the junction held 11 bases outside the gene matches. The CDR3 protein is CASSSLDRTNSNEKLFF. CDR3 sequence (DNA): TGTGCCAGCAGTTCCTTGGACAGGACTAATTCTAATGAAAAACTGTTTTTT.

The CDR3 coding sequence is TGTGCCAGCAGCCCCCGCGTACCCGGGAAGACCCAGTACTTC. This codes for CASSPRVPGKTQYF. This chain joins TRBV14 and TRBJ2-5; perhaps TRBD2 as D (5 bases). V lost 4 bases and J 6 bases, leaving 15 bases between the germline ends. In germline, CDR1 is SGHDN, CDR2 FVKESK. CDR3 length equals 14 residues.

The chain carries TRBV5-1 and TRBJ1-1; 8 positions match TRBD1. CDR1 is SGHRS, CDR2 YFSETQ, per germline. The V and J ends lost 0 bases and 3 bases, in that order; junction bases with no gene match: 4. This CDR3 has 15 residues. Here the CDR3 DNA reads TGCGCCAGCAGCTTGGGTGACAGGGGCGACACTGAAGCTTTCTTT. This encodes CASSLGDRGDTEAFF.

The genes are TRBV29-1 and TRBJ1-1; D might be TRBD1 (6 bases). This CDR3 contains 15 residues. Germline-derived CDR1 and CDR2 are SQVTM and ANQGSEA. Deletions cut 0 bases from V and 3 bases from J, with 14 bases between. The CDR3 DNA reads TGCAGCGTTGAAGATCTAGACAAGGGGGACACTGAAGCTTTCTTT. This encodes CSVEDLDKGDTEAFF.